One and the same sample provided the 13 T cell receptor beta chains below, sequenced in a study of early T cells in non-severe SARS-CoV-2 infection. TCRdb ran MiXCR on the 5' RACE reads and lists one entry per CDR3 protein. The sample shows roughly 30,000 distinct CDR3 sequences, approximately 5.3% of them seen only once. Sequencing used whole blood. All receptors derive from an adult who was a healthcare worker with PCR-confirmed SARS-CoV-2 infection or an uninfected control (not recorded which).

Here the CDR3 reads CASSPNGNINQPQHF. The CDR3 DNA reads TGCGCCAGCAGCCCTAACGGGAATATTAATCAGCCCCAGCATTTT. The rearrangement uses TRBV5-1 and TRBJ1-5; D call uncertain. Germline V gene data show CDR1 as SGHRS and CDR2 as YFSETQ. The germline V and J ends were trimmed by 4 bases and 4 bases, with 15 bases remaining between them. This CDR3 is 15 amino acids long.

This clonotype was recorded at least ten times. The rearrangement links TRBV6-1 to TRBJ1-6; D is undetermined. CDR1 is MNHNS, CDR2 SASEGT, per germline. This CDR3 has 17 residues. Trimming shortened V by 3 bases and J by 7 bases, and 19 bases separated the two germline ends. The CDR3 sequence is CASSDGGLSPGNSPLHF. CDR3 DNA: TGTGCCAGCAGTGACGGAGGGCTCTCTCCAGGCAATTCACCCCTCCACTTT.

This clonotype was seen many times. CDR3 sequence reads: CASSSGSGGVETQYF. The CDR3 DNA follows: TGTGCCAGCAGCTCGGGATCGGGGGGTGTGGAGACCCAGTACTTC. V is TRBV7-6 and J is TRBJ2-5, with TRBD2 matching 7 bases. CDR1 SGHVS and CDR2 FNYEAQ come from the germline V gene. CDR3 size: 15 residues. Trimming at V came to 4 bases and at J to 5 bases, leaving 10 bases not matched to a gene.

The table lists this clonotype with a few counts. The chain has TRBV7-3 and TRBJ2-1; D call uncertain. V was shortened by 5 bases and J by 6 bases, with 8 bases between the two germline ends. The CDR3 length is 12 residues. Germline CDR1 SGHTA, CDR2 FQGTGA. The CDR3 nucleotides are TGTGCCAGCAGCGACGGGCTCAATGAGCAGTTCTTC. This gives the protein CASSDGLNEQFF.

The table lists this clonotype with a few counts. The chain recombines TRBV7-8 with TRBJ1-5; D call uncertain. The CDR3 spans 16 residues. The V gene's germline CDR1 is SGHVS and CDR2 FQNEAQ. Trimming shortened V by 1 base and J by 3 bases, and 13 bases separated the two germline ends. CDR3 in amino acids: CASSLELGAFNQPQHF. The CDR3 region has the DNA TGTGCCAGCAGCTTAGAACTTGGAGCCTTCAATCAGCCCCAGCATTTT.

This clonotype showed up just a few times. This chain joins TRBV23-1 and TRBJ2-1; TRBD2 aligns across 8 bases. TRBV23-1 is noted as an ORF with a role that remains uncertain. J was trimmed by 0 bases and V by 0 bases; bases with no gene match: 7. The CDR3 covers 18 residues. In DNA, the CDR3 is TGCGCCAGCAGTCAATCACCGGGGGGGACCAGCTCCTACAATGAGCAGTTCTTC. This translates into CASSQSPGGTSSYNEQFF.

This clonotype occurred many times. The V gene is TRBV12-3 or TRBV12-4, the J gene TRBJ2-1; TRBD2 aligns across 8 bases. This CDR3 comprises 14 residues. V shed 6 bases, J shed 1 base, and the junction held 2 bases outside the gene matches. The CDR3 DNA sequence: TGTGCCAGCAGCCGCGGGGGGTCCTACAATGAGCAGTTCTTC. It codes for CASSRGGSYNEQFF.

This clonotype showed up many times. The chain couples TRBV10-2 to TRBJ1-2, with D tentatively TRBD1 (5 bases). The germline CDR1 and CDR2 sequences are WSHSY and SAAADI. Trimming shortened V by 3 bases and J by 3 bases, and 11 bases separated the two germline ends. The CDR3 loop spans 14 amino acids. CDR3 DNA sequence: TGCGCCAGCAGTGATTCAGGGTTCGACTATGGCTACACCTTC. This gives the protein CASSDSGFDYGYTF.

This clonotype was detected ten times or more. The chain has TRBV27 and TRBJ1-4; D perhaps matches TRBD1 (6 bases). Trimming cost V 4 bases and J 3 bases, with 9 bases left between them. The CDR3 contains 14 residues. The germline V gene has CDR1 MNHEY and CDR2 SMNVEV (reference sequence). The CDR3 region is CASSSGTPNEKLFF. The CDR3 region has the DNA TGTGCCAGCAGTTCCGGGACACCTAATGAAAAACTGTTTTTT.

This clonotype was recorded many times. This chain uses TRBV25-1 with TRBJ1-6; D possibly corresponds to TRBD1 (6 bases). Germline CDR1 is MGHDK and CDR2 is SYGVNS. The V and J ends lost 6 bases and 7 bases respectively, with 7 bases between them. There are 12 residues in the CDR3. The CDR3 DNA sequence: TGTGCCAGCAGACAGGGAAATTCACCCCTCCACTTT. Residues: CASRQGNSPLHF.

The table lists this clonotype with many counts. The V and J genes are TRBV4-1 and TRBJ2-1; the match to TRBD2 covers 14 bases. The CDR3 consists of 18 residues. The V segment lost 3 bases and the J segment 2 bases; nucleotides outside the gene matches: 6. CDR1 and CDR2 from the germline V gene are MGHRA and YSYEKL. The CDR3 DNA is TGCGCCAGCAGCCAGGGACTAGCGGGAGATGTAACCTACAATGAGCAGTTCTTC. Its protein is CASSQGLAGDVTYNEQFF.

Many counts were recorded for this clonotype. The chain links TRBV27 to TRBJ2-3; 11 nucleotides line up with TRBD2. CDR3 length: 16 amino acids. Germline loops: CDR1 MNHEY, CDR2 SMNVEV (reference sequence). J lost 7 bases, V lost 5 bases, and 11 bases had no gene match. Written as DNA, the CDR3 is TGTGCCAGCAGTCGCGGGACTAGCGGAAATTTAAATACGCAGTATTTT. This translates into CASSRGTSGNLNTQYF.

At least ten counts were recorded for this clonotype. The gene calls are TRBV7-3 and TRBJ2-2; D perhaps matches TRBD2 (6 bases). CDR3 length: 13 amino acids. V dropped 6 bases and J dropped 6 bases, with 11 bases sitting between them. CDR1 is SGHTA, CDR2 FQGTGA, per germline. The chain's CDR3 is CASRPPGAGELFF. DNA of the CDR3: TGTGCCAGCAGACCCCCGGGGGCCGGGGAGCTGTTTTTT.